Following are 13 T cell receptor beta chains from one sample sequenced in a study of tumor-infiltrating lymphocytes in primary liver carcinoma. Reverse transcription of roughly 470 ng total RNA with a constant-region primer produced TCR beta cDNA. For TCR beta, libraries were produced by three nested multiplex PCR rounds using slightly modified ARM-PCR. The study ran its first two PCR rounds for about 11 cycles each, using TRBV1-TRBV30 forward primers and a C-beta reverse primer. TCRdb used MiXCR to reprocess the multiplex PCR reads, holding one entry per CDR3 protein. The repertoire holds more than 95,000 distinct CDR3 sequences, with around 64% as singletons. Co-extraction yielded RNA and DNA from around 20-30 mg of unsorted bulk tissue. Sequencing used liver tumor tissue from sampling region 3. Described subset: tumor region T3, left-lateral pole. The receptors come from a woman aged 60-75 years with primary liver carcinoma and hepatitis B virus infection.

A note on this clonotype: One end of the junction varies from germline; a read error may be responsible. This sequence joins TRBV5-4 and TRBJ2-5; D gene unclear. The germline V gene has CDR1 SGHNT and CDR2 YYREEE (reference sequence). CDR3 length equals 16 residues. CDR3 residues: CASSRSRLSVQETQYF. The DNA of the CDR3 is TGTGCCAGCAGTCGTAGTAGACTGTCCGTTCAAGAGACTCAGTACTTC.

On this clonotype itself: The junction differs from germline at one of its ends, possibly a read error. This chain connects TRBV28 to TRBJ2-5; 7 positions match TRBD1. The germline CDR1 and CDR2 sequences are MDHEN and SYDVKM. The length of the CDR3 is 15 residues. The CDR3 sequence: CASRTQDRYQGTQYF. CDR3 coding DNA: TGTGCCAGCAGGACCCAGGACAGGTACCAAGGGACCCAGTACTTC.

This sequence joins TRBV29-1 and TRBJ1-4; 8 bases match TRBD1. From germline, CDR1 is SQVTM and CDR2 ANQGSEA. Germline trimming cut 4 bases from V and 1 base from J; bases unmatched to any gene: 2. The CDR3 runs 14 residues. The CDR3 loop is CSVGTGLTNEKLFF. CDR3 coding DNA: TGCAGCGTTGGGACAGGGTTAACTAATGAAAAACTGTTTTTT. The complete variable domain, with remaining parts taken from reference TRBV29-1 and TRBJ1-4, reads SAVISQKPSRDICQRGTSLTIQCQVDSQVTMMFWYRQQPGQSLTLIATANQGSEATYESGFVIDKFPISRPNLTFSTLTVSNMSPEDSSIYLCSVGTGLTNEKLFFGSGTQLSVL.

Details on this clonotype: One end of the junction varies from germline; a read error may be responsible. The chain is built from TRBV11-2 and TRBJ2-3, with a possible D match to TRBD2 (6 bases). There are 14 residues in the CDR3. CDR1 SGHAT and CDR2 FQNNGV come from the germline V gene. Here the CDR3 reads CVSNMGLPTDTQYF. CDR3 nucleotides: TGTGTCAGCAACATGGGACTTCCCACAGATACGCAGTACTTT.

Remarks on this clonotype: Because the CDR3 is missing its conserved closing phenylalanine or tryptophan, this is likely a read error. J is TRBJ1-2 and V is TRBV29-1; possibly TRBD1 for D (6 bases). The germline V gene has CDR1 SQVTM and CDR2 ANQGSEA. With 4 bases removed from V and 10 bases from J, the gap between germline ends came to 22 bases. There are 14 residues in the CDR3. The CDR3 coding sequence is TGCAGCGTTGTCAGATCCACAGGGAATGATGACTACACCCTC. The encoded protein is CSVVRSTGNDDYTL.

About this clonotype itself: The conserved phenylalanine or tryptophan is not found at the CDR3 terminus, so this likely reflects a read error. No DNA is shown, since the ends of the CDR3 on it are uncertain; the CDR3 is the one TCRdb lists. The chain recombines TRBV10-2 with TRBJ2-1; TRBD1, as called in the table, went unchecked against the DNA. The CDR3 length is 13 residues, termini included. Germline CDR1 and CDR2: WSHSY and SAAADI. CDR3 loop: CASSDRGNNEQSS.

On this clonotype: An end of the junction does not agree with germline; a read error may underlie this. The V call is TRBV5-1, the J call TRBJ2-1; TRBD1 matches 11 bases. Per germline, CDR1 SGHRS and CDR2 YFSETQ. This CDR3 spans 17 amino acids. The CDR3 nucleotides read TGCGTCAGCAGCTTGGGGGACAGGGGGGACCTGTGGGATGAGCAGTTCTTC. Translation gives CVSSLGDRGDLWDEQFF.

The CDR3, as DNA: TGTGCCAGCAACTACAATGCCGGTGGCGCCACTGAAGCTTTCTTT. Amino acids: CASNYNAGGATEAFF. The chain links TRBV12-3 or TRBV12-4 to TRBJ1-1, with D unclear. The CDR3 runs 15 residues. The ends were cut back, 7 bases at V and 4 bases at J, with 19 bases in the middle.

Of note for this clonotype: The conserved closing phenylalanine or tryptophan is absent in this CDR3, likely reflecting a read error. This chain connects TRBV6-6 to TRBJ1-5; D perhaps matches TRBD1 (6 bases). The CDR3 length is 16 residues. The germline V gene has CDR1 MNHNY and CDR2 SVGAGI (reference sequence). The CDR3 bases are TGTGCCGGCAGCTACAGGTGGGGGGCTGACAATCAGCCCCAGCATCTT. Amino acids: CAGSYRWGADNQPQHL.

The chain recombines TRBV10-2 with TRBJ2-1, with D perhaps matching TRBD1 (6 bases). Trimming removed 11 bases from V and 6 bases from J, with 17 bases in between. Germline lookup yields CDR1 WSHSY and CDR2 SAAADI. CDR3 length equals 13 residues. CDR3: CAGDRSGVNEQFF. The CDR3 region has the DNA TGCGCCGGCGACCGCTCAGGGGTCAATGAGCAGTTCTTC.

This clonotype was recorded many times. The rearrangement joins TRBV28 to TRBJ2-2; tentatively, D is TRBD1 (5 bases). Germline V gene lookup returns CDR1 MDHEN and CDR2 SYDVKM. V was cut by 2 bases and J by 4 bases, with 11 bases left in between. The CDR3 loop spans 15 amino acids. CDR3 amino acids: CASSLAGSSTGELFF. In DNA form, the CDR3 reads TGTGCCAGCAGTTTAGCAGGGTCGAGCACCGGGGAGCTGTTTTTT.

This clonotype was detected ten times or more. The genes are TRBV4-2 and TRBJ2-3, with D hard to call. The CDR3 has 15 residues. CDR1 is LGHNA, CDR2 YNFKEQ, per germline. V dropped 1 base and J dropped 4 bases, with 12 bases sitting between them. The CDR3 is CASSQGQFQSDTQYF. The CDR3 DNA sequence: TGTGCCAGCAGCCAAGGGCAGTTTCAATCAGATACGCAGTATTTT.

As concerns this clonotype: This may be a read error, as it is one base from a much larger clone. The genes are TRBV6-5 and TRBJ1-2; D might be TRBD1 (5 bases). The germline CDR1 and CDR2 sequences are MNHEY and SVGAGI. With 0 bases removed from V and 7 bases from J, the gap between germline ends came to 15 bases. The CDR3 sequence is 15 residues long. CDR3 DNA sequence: TGTGCCAGCAGTTACTCCGGGACCGTAAGAACTGGCTACACCTTC. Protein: CASSYSGTVRTGYTF.